These 15 T cell receptor beta chains were sequenced from one sample in a study of blood T cells in healthy people across ages. Using a J-beta primer mix together with a sample-barcoded 5' primer, a second PCR was run for roughly 6 to 11 cycles. TCRdb re-called the 5' RACE reads with MiXCR, one entry per CDR3 protein. This sample yields under 850,000 distinct CDR3 sequences, of which roughly 35% are seen a single time; 10% to 15% belongs to the top ten. Sample: blood. Every receptor here comes from a man between 18 and 35 years old in good health.

This clonotype was seen a few times. The rearrangement joins TRBV24-1 to TRBJ2-1, with D tentatively TRBD2 (5 bases). The J call is uncertain, as TRBJ2-7 better fits the DNA end. Germline CDR1 and CDR2: KGHDR and SFDVKD. The CDR3 spans 15 residues. This chain's CDR3 is CATSNDLGAYNEQYF. CDR3 DNA: TGTGCCACCTCCAACGACTTGGGAGCCTACAATGAGCAGTACTTC.

The chain carries TRBV5-1 and TRBJ1-1; 10 bases match TRBD1. This CDR3 is built from 16 residues. Germline V gene data show CDR1 as SGHRS and CDR2 as YFSETQ. With 4 bases clipped from V and 3 bases from J, the junction kept 9 bases outside the gene matches. CDR3 nucleotides: TGCGCCAGCAGCCCCGGGACAGGGGATGGGTACACTGAAGCTTTCTTT. This gives the protein CASSPGTGDGYTEAFF.

This clonotype was found a few times. The genes are TRBV9 and TRBJ2-3; 9 nucleotides line up with TRBD2. The CDR3 covers 17 residues. From germline, CDR1 is SGDLS and CDR2 YYNGEE. V shed 2 bases and J 1 base; nucleotides not matched to a gene: 8. DNA of the CDR3: TGTGCCAGCAGCGTGGAGGACTTAGCGGGGGGCACAGATACGCAGTATTTT. It encodes CASSVEDLAGGTDTQYF.

This rearrangement joins TRBV12-3 or TRBV12-4 to TRBJ1-1; D not resolved. The CDR3 has 13 residues. V gave up 7 bases and J gave up 6 bases, with 15 bases separating them. This CDR3 is CASTVAARAEAFF. CDR3 bases: TGTGCCAGCACAGTGGCCGCACGCGCTGAAGCTTTCTTT.

The chain uses TRBV12-3 or TRBV12-4 and TRBJ1-1; a possible D gene is TRBD1 (5 bases). The CDR3 totals 15 residues. V dropped 0 bases and J dropped 2 bases, with 10 bases sitting between them. The DNA of the CDR3 is TGTGCCAGCAGTTTAGCGGGGCCGGGTAACACTGAAGCTTTCTTT. Translated: CASSLAGPGNTEAFF.

V usage is TRBV3-1 and J usage is TRBJ1-2, with D uncertain. Germline lookup yields CDR1 LGHDT and CDR2 YNNKEL (reference sequence). The CDR3 is 16 amino acids. Trimming pared 1 base from V and 0 bases from J, leaving 12 bases between. The CDR3 loop is CASSQVGVWANYGYTF. The CDR3 DNA is TGTGCCAGCAGCCAAGTCGGGGTTTGGGCTAACTATGGCTACACCTTC.

This clonotype was recorded many times. This rearrangement joins TRBV20-1 to TRBJ2-3, with 7 bases lining up with TRBD2. Per the germline V gene, CDR1 is DFQATT and CDR2 is SNEGSKA (reference sequence). V trimming: 5 bases; J trimming: 2 bases; junction bases outside the gene matches: 10. This CDR3 is 15 amino acids long. The CDR3: CSAGAGGENTDTQYF. The DNA for the CDR3 is TGCAGTGCTGGGGCTGGGGGGGAAAACACAGATACGCAGTATTTT.

In the case of this clonotype: Sequence at one end of the junction differs from germline and may be a read error. The chain uses TRBV6-1 and TRBJ1-4; D is unresolved. This CDR3 spans 13 amino acids. Germline lookup yields CDR1 MNHNS and CDR2 SASEGT. Here the CDR3 reads CASGEISWEKLFF. CDR3 DNA: TGTGCCAGCGGTGAAATCTCCTGGGAAAAACTGTTTTTT.

The V call is TRBV12-3 or TRBV12-4, the J call TRBJ1-1; the D gene is possibly TRBD1 (5 bases). CDR3 size: 14 residues. Trimming stripped 5 bases from V and 1 base from J, with 11 bases between. This chain's CDR3 is CASSKGRGNTEAFF. CDR3 nucleotide sequence: TGTGCCAGCAGTAAGGGACGGGGGAACACTGAAGCTTTCTTT.

The sample holds a few counts of this clonotype. The chain has TRBV3-1 and TRBJ2-5; 12 bases map to TRBD2. Trimming at V came to 5 bases and at J to 0 bases, leaving 4 bases not matched to a gene. This CDR3 region has 16 residues. Germline loops: CDR1 LGHDT, CDR2 YNNKEL (reference sequence). CDR3 nucleotide sequence: TGTGCCAGCAGCGTCACTAGCGGGGGGTACCAAGAGACCCAGTACTTC. Its protein is CASSVTSGGYQETQYF.

This clonotype was observed many times. Here the CDR3 DNA reads TGCAGTGCTAGCGGGGGGGAATACAATGAGCAGTTCTTC. As protein: CSASGGEYNEQFF. The chain couples TRBV20-1 to TRBJ2-1; 8 bases align to TRBD2. V lost 3 bases to trimming and J lost 4 bases; unmatched junction nucleotides: 2. The CDR3 sequence is 13 residues long. CDR1 is DFQATT and CDR2 is SNEGSKA in the germline V gene (reference sequence).

The chain employs TRBV27 and TRBJ1-1; possible D gene TRBD1, 5 bases. The V gene lost 7 bases and the J gene lost 1 base, with 7 bases spanning the gap. The length of the CDR3 is 12 residues. Germline V gene sequence: CDR1 MNHEY, CDR2 SMNVEV (reference sequence). CDR3 in DNA: TGTGCCAGCACTACAGGGAACACTGAAGCTTTCTTT. It translates to CASTTGNTEAFF.

This clonotype showed up just a few times. This chain uses TRBV7-2 with TRBJ1-2; D may be TRBD1 (5 bases). V was shortened by 1 base and J by 4 bases, with 16 bases between the two germline ends. CDR1 is SGHTA, CDR2 FQGNSA, per germline. This CDR3 is 16 amino acids long. The CDR3, as DNA: TGTGCCAGCAGCTTAGATGAGGCAGGGACCCCCTATGGCTACACCTTC. Encoded protein: CASSLDEAGTPYGYTF.

This clonotype has a handful of counts. V and J are TRBV7-3 and TRBJ2-3, with TRBD2 matching over 13 bases. V was pared by 4 bases and J by 2 bases, with 18 bases of the junction left unmatched. This CDR3 region has 21 residues. CDR1 is SGHTA, CDR2 FQGTGA, per germline. The chain's CDR3 is CASSSLPGLAGTPADTDTQYF. Written as DNA, the CDR3 is TGTGCCAGCAGCTCGCTCCCGGGACTAGCGGGGACACCCGCAGACACAGATACGCAGTATTTT.

The table lists this clonotype with a few counts. The chain joins TRBV9 to TRBJ1-5; 7 nucleotides agree with TRBD1. The CDR3 spans 14 residues. The V and J ends lost 4 bases and 7 bases, in that order; junction bases with no gene match: 8. Germline V gives CDR1 SGDLS, CDR2 YYNGEE. The CDR3 protein is CASSPSQGGQPQHF. In nucleotides, the CDR3 is TGTGCCAGCAGCCCCAGCCAGGGGGGACAGCCCCAGCATTTT.